A selection of T cell receptor beta chains follows, all from one sample in a study of blood T cell repertoires in COVID-19. Produced via immunoSEQ multiplex PCR; TCRdb's table is partial and in-frame only. The repertoire has around 160,000 clones, approximately 90% of them found once; the top ten carry approximately 2.2%. The sample was peripheral blood. These receptors were taken from a man younger than 35 with acute or convalescent COVID-19. Each CDR3 is given with its conserved first and last residue. The D gene is left open where the match is weak. Not every row has a clone size; where given, it reads once, few, many or a size class.

>TRBJ1-2|13|NA|TRBV6-5|NA
CASTGDRLYGYTF
TGTGCCAGCACCGGAGACAGGCTCTATGGCTACACCTTC
>TRBJ1-3|13|NA|TRBV2|NA
CASTRVSGNTIYF
TGTGCCAGCACCCGGGTCTCTGGAAACACCATATATTTT
>TRBJ2-1|15|TRBD1|TRBV27|NA
CASSPWDRVSDEQFF
TGTGCCAGCAGTCCCTGGGACAGGGTATCGGATGAGCAGTTCTTC
>TRBJ2-7|13|NA|TRBV30|NA
CAWMPWGVHEQYF
TGTGCCTGGATGCCCTGGGGGGTCCACGAGCAGTACTTC
>TRBJ2-5|16|TRBD1|TRBV27|NA
CASSLYFQGAGETQYF
TGTGCCAGCAGTTTATACTTCCAGGGGGCCGGGGAGACCCAGTACTTC
>TRBJ2-7|14|NA|TRBV6-5|NA
CASSKRGGPYEQYF
TGTGCCAGCAGCAAAAGGGGGGGCCCCTACGAGCAGTACTTC
>TRBJ2-1|14|TRBD1|TRBV27|NA
CASSFQGARNEQFF
TGTGCCAGCAGTTTCCAGGGGGCTCGGAATGAGCAGTTCTTC
>TRBJ1-2|13|NA|TRBV15|NA
CATSRALLEGYTF
TGTGCCACCAGCAGAGCACTATTGGAGGGCTACACCTTC
>TRBJ1-4|14|NA|TRBV11-2|NA
CASSLDRSNEKLFF
TGTGCCAGCAGCCTAGACAGATCGAATGAAAAACTGTTTTTT
>TRBJ1-4|16|NA|TRBV14|few
CASSLRAGKGDGKLFF
TGTGCCAGCAGCCTACGTGCCGGGAAGGGGGATGGAAAACTGTTTTTT
>TRBJ2-3|16|TRBD2|TRBV30|NA
CAWSLTGTSVSDTQYF
TGTGCCTGGAGTTTAACCGGGACTAGCGTCTCAGATACGCAGTATTTT
>TRBJ1-1|14|TRBD1|TRBV27|NA
CASSLRDSNTEAFF
TGTGCCAGCAGTTTGAGGGACAGCAACACTGAAGCTTTCTTT
>TRBJ1-1|14|NA|TRBV19|NA
CASSTLGFNTEAFF
TGTGCCAGTAGTACACTCGGTTTCAACACTGAAGCTTTCTTT
>TRBJ2-7|16|NA|TRBV28|NA
CASSRGLRGGAYEQYF
TGTGCCAGCAGTCGAGGACTCAGGGGCGGAGCATACGAGCAGTACTTC
>TRBJ1-6|16|NA|TRBV7-2|NA
CASSLVVTSVNSPLHF
TGTGCCAGCAGCTTAGTGGTGACATCGGTAAATTCACCCCTCCACTTT